This is a list of T cell receptor beta chains from one sample in a study of T cell responses to AZD1222 COVID-19 vaccine. Assay used: immunoSEQ multiplex PCR; TCRdb lists only in-frame clones, some missing. The table lists about 140,000 clones, about 87% of them singletons. The sample in question was peripheral blood, obtained on day 0 of AZD1222 vaccination. Receptor source: an adult in good health. Both conserved end residues are part of each CDR3. Part of the rows lack a size; the others show once, few, many or a class for expanded clones.

CDR3: CSVPGTGANVLTF; size: once; V: TRBV29-1; length: 13
CDR3: CASSEPYSGNRYNEQFF; size: NA; V: TRBV2; length: 17
CDR3: CASRRGSNQPQHF; size: NA; V: TRBV2; length: 13
CDR3: CASQGERSYNEQFF; size: few; V: TRBV19; length: 14
CDR3: CASSYPTGRADTQYF; size: NA; V: TRBV6-6; length: 15
CDR3: CASSLTGTQPQHF; size: NA; V: TRBV28; length: 13
CDR3: CASSLATGGVSPLHF; size: NA; V: TRBV5-1; length: 15
CDR3: CASSYSGTGPREQYF; size: NA; V: TRBV16; length: 15
CDR3: CASSFGGAGVGETQYF; size: NA; V: TRBV11-3; length: 16
CDR3: CAWTPGTGEDEQYF; size: NA; V: TRBV30; length: 14
CDR3: CASTQGGSPSETQYF; size: few; V: TRBV7-8; length: 15
CDR3: CASRRQGLGSPLHF; size: NA; V: TRBV27; length: 14
CDR3: CASSYSLAGYNEQFF; size: NA; V: TRBV6-2/TRBV6-3; length: 15
CDR3: CASSLRFPGQGDEQYF; size: NA; V: TRBV7-3; length: 16
CDR3: CASSSQGSGGYGYTF; size: NA; V: TRBV7-2; length: 15
CDR3: CAWSRVQGGHTIYF; size: once; V: TRBV30; length: 14